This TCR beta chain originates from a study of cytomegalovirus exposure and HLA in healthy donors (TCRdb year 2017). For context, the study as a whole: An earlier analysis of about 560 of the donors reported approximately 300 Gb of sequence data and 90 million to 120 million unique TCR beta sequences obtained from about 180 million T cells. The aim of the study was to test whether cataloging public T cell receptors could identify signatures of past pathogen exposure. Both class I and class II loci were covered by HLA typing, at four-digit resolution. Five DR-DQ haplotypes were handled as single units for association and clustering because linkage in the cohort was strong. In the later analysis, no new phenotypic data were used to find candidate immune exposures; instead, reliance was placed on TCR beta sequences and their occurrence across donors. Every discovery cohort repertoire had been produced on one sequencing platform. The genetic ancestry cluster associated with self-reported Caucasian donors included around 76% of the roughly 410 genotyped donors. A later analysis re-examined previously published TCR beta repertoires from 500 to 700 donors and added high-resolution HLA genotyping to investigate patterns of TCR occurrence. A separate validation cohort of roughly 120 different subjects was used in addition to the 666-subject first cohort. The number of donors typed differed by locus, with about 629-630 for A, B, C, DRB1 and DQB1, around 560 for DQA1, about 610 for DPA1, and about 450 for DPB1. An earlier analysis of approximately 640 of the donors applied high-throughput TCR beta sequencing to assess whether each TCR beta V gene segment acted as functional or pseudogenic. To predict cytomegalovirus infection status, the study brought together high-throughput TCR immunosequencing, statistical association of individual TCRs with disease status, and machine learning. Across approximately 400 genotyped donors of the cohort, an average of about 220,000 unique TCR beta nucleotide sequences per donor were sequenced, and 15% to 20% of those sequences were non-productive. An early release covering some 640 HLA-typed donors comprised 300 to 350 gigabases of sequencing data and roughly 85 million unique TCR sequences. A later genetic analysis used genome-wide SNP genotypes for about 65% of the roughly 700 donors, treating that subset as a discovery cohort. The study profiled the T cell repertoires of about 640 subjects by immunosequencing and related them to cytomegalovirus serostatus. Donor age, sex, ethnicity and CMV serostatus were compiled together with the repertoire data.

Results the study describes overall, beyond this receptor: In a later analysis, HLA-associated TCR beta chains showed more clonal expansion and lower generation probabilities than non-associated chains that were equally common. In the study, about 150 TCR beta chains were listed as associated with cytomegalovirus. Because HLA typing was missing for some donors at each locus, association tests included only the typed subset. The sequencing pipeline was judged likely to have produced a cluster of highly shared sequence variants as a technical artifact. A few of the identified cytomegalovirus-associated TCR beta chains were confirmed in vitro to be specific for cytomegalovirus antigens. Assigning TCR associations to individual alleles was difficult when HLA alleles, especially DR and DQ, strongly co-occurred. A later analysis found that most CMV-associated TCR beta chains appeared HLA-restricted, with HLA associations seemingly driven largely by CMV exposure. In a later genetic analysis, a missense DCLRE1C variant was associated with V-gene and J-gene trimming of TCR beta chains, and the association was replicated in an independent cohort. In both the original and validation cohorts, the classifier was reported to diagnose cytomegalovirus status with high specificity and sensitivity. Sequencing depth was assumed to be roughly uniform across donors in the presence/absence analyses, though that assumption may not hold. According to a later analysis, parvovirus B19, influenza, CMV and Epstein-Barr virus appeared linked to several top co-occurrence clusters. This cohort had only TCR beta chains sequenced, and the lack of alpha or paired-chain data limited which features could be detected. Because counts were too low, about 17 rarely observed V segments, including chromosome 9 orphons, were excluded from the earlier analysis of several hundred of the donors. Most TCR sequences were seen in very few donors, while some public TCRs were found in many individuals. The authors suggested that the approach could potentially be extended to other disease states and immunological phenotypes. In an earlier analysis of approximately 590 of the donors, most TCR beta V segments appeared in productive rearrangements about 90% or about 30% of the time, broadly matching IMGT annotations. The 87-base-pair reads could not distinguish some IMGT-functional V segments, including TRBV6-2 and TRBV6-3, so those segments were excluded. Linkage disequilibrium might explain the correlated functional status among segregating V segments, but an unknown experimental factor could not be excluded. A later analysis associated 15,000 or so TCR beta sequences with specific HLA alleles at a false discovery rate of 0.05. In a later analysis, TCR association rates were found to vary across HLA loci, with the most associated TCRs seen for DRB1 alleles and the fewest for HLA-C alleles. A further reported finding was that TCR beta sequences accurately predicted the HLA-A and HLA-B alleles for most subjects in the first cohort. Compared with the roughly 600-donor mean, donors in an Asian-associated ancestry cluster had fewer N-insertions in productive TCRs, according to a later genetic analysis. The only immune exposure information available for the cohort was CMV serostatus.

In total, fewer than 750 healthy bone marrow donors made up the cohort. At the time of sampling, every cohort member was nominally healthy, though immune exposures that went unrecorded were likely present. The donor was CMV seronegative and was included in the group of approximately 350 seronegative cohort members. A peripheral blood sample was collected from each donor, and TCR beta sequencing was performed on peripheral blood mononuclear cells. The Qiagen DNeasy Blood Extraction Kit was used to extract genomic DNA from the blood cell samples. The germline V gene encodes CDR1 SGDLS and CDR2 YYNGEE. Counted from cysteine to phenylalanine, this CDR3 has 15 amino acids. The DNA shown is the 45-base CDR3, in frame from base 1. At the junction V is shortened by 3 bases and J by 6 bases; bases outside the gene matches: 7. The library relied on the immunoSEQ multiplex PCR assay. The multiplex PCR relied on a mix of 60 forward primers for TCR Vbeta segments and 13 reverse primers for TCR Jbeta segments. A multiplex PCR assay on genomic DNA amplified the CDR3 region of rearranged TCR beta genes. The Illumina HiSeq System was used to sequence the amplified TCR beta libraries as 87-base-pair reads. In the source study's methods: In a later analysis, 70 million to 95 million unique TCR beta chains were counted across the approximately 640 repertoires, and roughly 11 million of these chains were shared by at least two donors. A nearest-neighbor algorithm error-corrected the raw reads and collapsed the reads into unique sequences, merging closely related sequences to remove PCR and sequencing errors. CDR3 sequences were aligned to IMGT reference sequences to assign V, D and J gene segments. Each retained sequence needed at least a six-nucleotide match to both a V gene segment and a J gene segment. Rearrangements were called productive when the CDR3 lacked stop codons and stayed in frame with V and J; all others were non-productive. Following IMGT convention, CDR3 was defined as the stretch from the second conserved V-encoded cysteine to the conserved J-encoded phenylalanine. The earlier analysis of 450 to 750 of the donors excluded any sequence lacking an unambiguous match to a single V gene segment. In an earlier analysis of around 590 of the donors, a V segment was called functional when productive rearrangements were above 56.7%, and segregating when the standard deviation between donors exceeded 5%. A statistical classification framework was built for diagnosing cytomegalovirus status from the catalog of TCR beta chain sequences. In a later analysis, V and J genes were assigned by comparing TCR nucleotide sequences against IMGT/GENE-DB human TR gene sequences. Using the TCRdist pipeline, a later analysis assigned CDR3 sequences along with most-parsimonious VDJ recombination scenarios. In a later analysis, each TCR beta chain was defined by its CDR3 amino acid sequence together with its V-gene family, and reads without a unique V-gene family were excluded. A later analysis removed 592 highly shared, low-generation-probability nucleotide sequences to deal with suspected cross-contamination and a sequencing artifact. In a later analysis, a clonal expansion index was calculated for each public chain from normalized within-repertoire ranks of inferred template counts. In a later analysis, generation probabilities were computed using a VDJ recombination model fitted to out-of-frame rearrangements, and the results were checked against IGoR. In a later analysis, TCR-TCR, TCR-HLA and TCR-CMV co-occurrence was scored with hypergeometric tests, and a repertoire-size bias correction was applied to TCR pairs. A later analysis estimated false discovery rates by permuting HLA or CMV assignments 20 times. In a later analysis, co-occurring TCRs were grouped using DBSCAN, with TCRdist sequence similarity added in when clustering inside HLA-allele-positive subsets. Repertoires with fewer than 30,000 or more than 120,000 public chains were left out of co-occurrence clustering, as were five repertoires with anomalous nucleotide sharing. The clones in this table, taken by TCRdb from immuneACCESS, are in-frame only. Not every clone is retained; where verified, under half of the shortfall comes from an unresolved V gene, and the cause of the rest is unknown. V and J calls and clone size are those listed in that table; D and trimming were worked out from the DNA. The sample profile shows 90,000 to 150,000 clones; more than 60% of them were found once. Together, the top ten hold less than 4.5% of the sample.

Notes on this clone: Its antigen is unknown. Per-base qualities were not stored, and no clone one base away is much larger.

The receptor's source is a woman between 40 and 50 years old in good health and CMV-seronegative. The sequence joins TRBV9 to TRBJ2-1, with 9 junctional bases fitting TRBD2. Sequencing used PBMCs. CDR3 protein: CASSAEGLAFNEQFF. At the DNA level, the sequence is TGTGCCAGCAGCGCCGAGGGACTAGCATTCAATGAGCAGTTCTTC.